The clone carrying this TCR beta chain has only a few counts. The source of the sample is a study of blood T cell repertoires in COVID-19. Study context: Material from acute and convalescent COVID-19 was sourced from the United States, Italy and Spain. PBMCs, B-cell-depleted T cells, or T cells provided the cDNA or gDNA that made up the material.

Trimming removed 5 bases from V and 4 bases from J; junction bases left unmatched: 7. The CDR3 has 15 residues. Germline lookup yields CDR1 SEHNR and CDR2 FQNEAQ (reference sequence). Original analysis: How many nucleated cells were present was estimated from reference gene primer amplification. The repertoire was sequenced with immunoSEQ multiplex PCR; TCRdb's copy has only in-frame clones and lacks some. V, J and clone size are those of that table, while D and trimming were read from the DNA. Of around 120,000 clones detected, over 75% appear once; the ten largest clones hold more than 20%. The clonotype was recovered from a man in his 70s with active or convalescent COVID-19. The chain is built from TRBV7-9 and TRBJ1-2; 10 nucleotides agree with TRBD1. The sequenced sample was peripheral blood. CDR3 region: CASSHGDRGAYGYTF. For the CDR3, the DNA is TGTGCCAGCAGCCATGGGGACAGGGGAGCCTATGGCTACACCTTC.